This paragraph covers one T cell receptor beta chain sequence. What it recognizes is unknown. The sample originates from a study of blood T cells in healthy people across ages. Broader study findings: Roughly linear age-related decline in beta diversity appeared, significant by age 40. Naive CD4+ cells and diversity were both higher in long-lived donors than in aged donors.

The germline CDR1 and CDR2 sequences are SQVTM and ANQGSEA. The trim removed 2 bases at V and 2 bases at J, leaving 1 base unmatched. The CDR3 has 13 amino acids. Primers used in a second PCR of roughly 6 to 12 cycles were a sample-barcoded 5' primer and a J-beta primer mix. Each CDR3 protein gets one entry after TCRdb re-called the 5' RACE reads with MiXCR. The data contain about 760,000 distinct CDR3 sequences, roughly 25% of them seen just once; the ten biggest clones take up 9.4%. This same sample was also part of a study on T cells of mothers and their children. That work contributes: The extracted RNA was employed in its entirety for cDNA synthesis, at around 1.4 ug per 15 ul. Sample barcodes and 2-4 random nucleotides came from the second PCR's M1S primer.

The specimen sequenced was blood. This receptor was taken from a boy aged 10-17 years in good health. The chain carries TRBV29-1 and TRBJ2-7, with 9 bases that match TRBD2. CDR3 DNA sequence: TGCAGCGTTGAAAGCGGGGGGACCTACGAGCAGTACTTC. Residues: CSVESGGTYEQYF.